Presented here are 23 T cell receptor beta chains from one specimen sequenced in a study of early T cells in non-severe SARS-CoV-2 infection. TCRdb re-called the 5' RACE reads through MiXCR, storing one row per CDR3 protein. The sample includes roughly 50,000 distinct CDR3 sequences, roughly 10% of them seen just once. The material sequenced was whole blood. The receptor source for this set is an adult who was a healthcare worker with PCR-confirmed SARS-CoV-2 infection or an uninfected control (not recorded which).

This clonotype was detected many times. This sequence joins TRBV6-6 and TRBJ2-2; the match to TRBD1 covers 10 bases. The CDR3 has 17 residues. From germline, CDR1 is MNHNY and CDR2 SVGAGI (reference sequence). The J segment lost 1 base and the V segment lost 2 bases, leaving 4 bases of the junction unmatched. CDR3 loop: CASSYPTGGLNTGELFF. The DNA of the CDR3 is TGTGCCAGCAGTTACCCGACAGGGGGCCTGAACACCGGGGAGCTGTTTTTT.

This clonotype has at least ten counts. The V gene is TRBV19, the J gene TRBJ1-1; tentatively, D is TRBD1 (5 bases). CDR3 size: 15 residues. V was shortened by 3 bases and J by 0 bases, with 11 bases between the two germline ends. Germline CDR1 is LNHDA and CDR2 is SQIVND (reference sequence). The CDR3 sequence is CASSIWGRMNTEAFF. The CDR3 DNA reads as TGTGCCAGTAGTATCTGGGGCAGAATGAACACTGAAGCTTTCTTT.

This clonotype was seen ten or more times. The chain uses TRBV29-1 and TRBJ2-2, with D unclear. The V gene's germline CDR1 is SQVTM and CDR2 ANQGSEA. The CDR3 is 11 amino acids. Trimming took off 5 bases at V and 6 bases at J, with 7 bases between the two ends. The CDR3 reads CSVLRSGELFF. In DNA form, the CDR3 reads TGCAGCGTTTTAAGGTCCGGGGAGCTGTTTTTT.

CDR3 DNA sequence: TGCAGCGTTTCCTGGCCCCAAGAGACCCAGTACTTC. Residues: CSVSWPQETQYF. The chain couples TRBV29-1 to TRBJ2-5; D not certain. Trimming took off 5 bases at V and 1 base at J, with 8 bases between the two ends. This CDR3 region has 12 residues. CDR1 SQVTM and CDR2 ANQGSEA come from the germline V gene.

In its sample, this clonotype was seen a few times. The rearrangement joins TRBV7-2 to TRBJ2-7; either TRBD1 or TRBD2 may supply D (5 bases each). The V gene lost 4 bases and the J gene lost 6 bases, with 10 bases spanning the gap. The germline V gene has CDR1 SGHTA and CDR2 FQGNSA. The CDR3 length is 12 residues. CDR3 DNA: TGTGCCAGCAGCTGGGGGAGTGGCGAGCAGTACTTC. Translated, it gives CASSWGSGEQYF.

This clonotype was seen many times. In nucleotides, the CDR3 is TGCGCCAGCAGCCAAGCAACAGACTACGAGCAGTACTTC. It is translated as CASSQATDYEQYF. The chain couples TRBV4-3 to TRBJ2-7; D gene ambiguous. The ends were cut back, 1 base at V and 3 bases at J, with 7 bases in the middle. The CDR3 loop spans 13 amino acids. Germline assignment: CDR1 LGHNA and CDR2 YSLEER.

This clonotype occurred many times. The chain uses TRBV25-1 and TRBJ2-5; 7 bases map to TRBD1. The CDR3 extends over 12 amino acids. Trimming cost V 6 bases and J 7 bases; bases outside gene matches: 5. Per the germline V gene, CDR1 is MGHDK and CDR2 is SYGVNS. CDR3 residues: CASRRDSGTQYF. As DNA, the CDR3 is TGTGCCAGCAGACGGGACAGTGGGACCCAGTACTTC. The entire variable domain, with the rest obtained from reference TRBV25-1 and TRBJ2-5, is as follows: EADIYQTPRYLVIGTGKKITLECSQTMGHDKMYWYQQDPGMELHLIHYSYGVNSTEKGDLSSESTVSRIRTEHFPLTLESARPSHTSQYLCASRRDSGTQYFGPGTRLLVL.

The chain is built from TRBV5-4 and TRBJ1-1; D uncertain. CDR3 size: 14 residues. Per the germline V gene, CDR1 is SGHNT and CDR2 is YYREEE (reference sequence). The V end lost 0 bases, the J end lost 2 bases, and 8 bases lay between the germline ends. The CDR3 bases are TGTGCCAGCAGCTTGGGGGTTCTAAACACTGAAGCTTTCTTT. The encoded protein is CASSLGVLNTEAFF. The full variable domain, its missing parts supplied by reference TRBV5-4 and TRBJ1-1, is ETGVTQSPTHLIKTRGQQVTLRCSSQSGHNTVSWYQQALGQGPQFIFQYYREEENGRGNFPPRFSGLQFPNYSSELNVNALELDDSALYLCASSLGVLNTEAFFGQGTRLTVV.

A note on this clonotype: A much larger clone sits a single nucleotide away, making a read error possible. This sequence joins TRBV11-2 and TRBJ1-1; unclear D gene. Germline CDR1 is SGHAT and CDR2 is FQNNGV. The germline V and J ends were trimmed by 6 bases and 7 bases, with 9 bases remaining between them. The CDR3 is 11 amino acids. The CDR3 is CASRTVVEAFF. CDR3 DNA sequence: TGTGCCAGCAGGACGGTGGTTGAAGCTTTCTTT.

At least ten counts were recorded for this clonotype. As DNA, the CDR3 is TGTGCCAGCAGTTTCCTAATGGGGTACTCCTACGAGCAGTACTTC. It translates to CASSFLMGYSYEQYF. J is TRBJ2-7 and V is TRBV12-3 or TRBV12-4, with D hard to call. V shed 3 bases and J shed 0 bases, with 12 bases lying between them. The CDR3 is made up of 15 amino acids.

On this clonotype itself: A read error may explain this, as a much larger clone is one base away. The V gene is TRBV5-8, the J gene TRBJ2-2; D uncertain. The CDR3 contains 15 residues. Looked up from germline, CDR1 is SGHTS and CDR2 is YDEGEE. The V end was cut by 0 bases, the J end by 4 bases, with 10 bases between. The CDR3 reads CASSLDGFGTGELFF. The CDR3 coding sequence is TGTGCCAGCAGCTTGGACGGTTTCGGCACCGGGGAGCTGTTTTTT.

This chain links TRBV7-2 with TRBJ1-2, with D uncertain. CDR1 is SGHTA and CDR2 is FQGNSA in the germline V gene. This CDR3 has 14 residues. The V gene lost 5 bases and the J gene lost 2 bases, with 12 bases spanning the gap. The CDR3 sequence is CASSQKIGNYGYTF. The CDR3 DNA sequence: TGTGCCAGCAGCCAAAAAATAGGCAACTATGGCTACACCTTC.

This clonotype occurred many times. The chain combines TRBV18 with TRBJ1-1; D ambiguous. CDR3 length: 12 amino acids. The V gene's germline CDR1 is KGHSH and CDR2 LQKENI. Trimming left V 2 bases short and J 6 bases short, with 7 bases between. The chain's CDR3 is CASSPTPAEAFF. CDR3 nucleotides: TGTGCCAGCTCACCAACTCCTGCTGAAGCTTTCTTT.

The CDR3 loop reads CASRPGWRDSPLHF. CDR3 coding DNA: TGTGCCAGCAGACCGGGATGGCGGGATTCACCCCTCCACTTT. The chain recombines TRBV6-2 or TRBV6-3 with TRBJ1-6; D unresolved. The CDR3 has 14 residues. Germline values: CDR1 MNHEY, CDR2 SVGEGT. The ends were cut back, 6 bases at V and 8 bases at J, with 14 bases in the middle.

This clonotype was recorded at least ten times. The rearrangement joins TRBV29-1 to TRBJ2-7; no definite D call. Germline lookup yields CDR1 SQVTM and CDR2 ANQGSEA. The CDR3 is 13 amino acids. This CDR3 reads CTLGRQARYEQYF. The DNA for the CDR3 is TGCACCCTAGGCCGGCAGGCACGCTACGAGCAGTACTTC.

The chain links TRBV24-1 to TRBJ2-5; TRBD1 matches at 11 bases. The length of the CDR3 is 16 residues. Germline CDR1 reads KGHDR; CDR2 reads SFDVKD. The trim removed 3 bases at V and 3 bases at J, leaving 5 bases unmatched. CDR3 nucleotide sequence: TGTGCCACCAGTGATCGGACAGGGGGCGATGAAGAGACCCAGTACTTC. Translated: CATSDRTGGDEETQYF.

This clonotype has at least ten counts. The V and J genes are TRBV10-3 and TRBJ1-2; D unresolved. The CDR3 runs to 13 residues. Looked up from germline, CDR1 is ENHRY and CDR2 is SYGVKD. V lost 4 bases to trimming and J lost 4 bases, with 10 bases between them. The CDR3 spells CAISVEQIYGYTF. The CDR3 DNA follows: TGTGCCATCAGTGTAGAACAGATCTATGGCTACACCTTC.

This clonotype showed up just a few times. The chain employs TRBV9 and TRBJ1-1, with unresolved D. The CDR3 length is 13 residues. V gave up 0 bases and J gave up 4 bases, with 7 bases separating them. Germline loops: CDR1 SGDLS, CDR2 YYNGEE. The CDR3 spells CASSVGPGTEAFF. CDR3 bases: TGTGCCAGCAGCGTAGGGCCGGGCACTGAAGCTTTCTTT.

By share, this clonotype ranks as medium-sized. V is TRBV28 and J is TRBJ1-6, with 9 positions matching TRBD1. From germline, CDR1 is MDHEN and CDR2 SYDVKM. V lost 4 bases to trimming and J lost 0 bases; unmatched junction nucleotides: 4. This CDR3 has 17 residues. The CDR3 sequence is CASSSGQGSSYNSPLHF. The CDR3 DNA reads as TGTGCCAGCAGTTCCGGACAGGGGAGCTCCTATAATTCACCCCTCCACTTT.

This clonotype has more than one count but fewer than ten. The J gene is TRBJ1-2, the V gene TRBV24-1, with D maybe TRBD1 (6 bases). In germline, CDR1 is KGHDR, CDR2 SFDVKD. The CDR3 contains 14 residues. The germline V and J ends were trimmed by 3 bases and 4 bases, with 11 bases remaining between them. The CDR3 sequence is CATSDTDSAYGYTF. The CDR3 nucleotides are TGTGCCACCAGTGATACGGACAGTGCCTATGGCTACACCTTC.

The table lists this clonotype with a few counts. The rearrangement joins TRBV7-9 to TRBJ2-1; D call uncertain. The CDR3 extends over 12 amino acids. CDR1 is SEHNR, CDR2 FQNEAQ, per germline (reference sequence). The ends were cut back, 6 bases at V and 9 bases at J, with 12 bases in the middle. The CDR3: CASRIDFGEQFF. As DNA, the CDR3 is TGTGCCAGCAGGATTGACTTCGGTGAGCAGTTCTTC.

The chain carries TRBV19 and TRBJ2-1, with D perhaps TRBD1 or TRBD2 (5 bases each). Germline V lookup: CDR1 LNHDA, CDR2 SQIVND (reference sequence). This CDR3 has 13 amino acids. Deletions cut 6 bases from V and 9 bases from J, with 15 bases between. This CDR3 reads CASSITEGSEQFF. The CDR3 DNA follows: TGTGCCAGTAGCATTACTGAGGGGAGTGAGCAGTTCTTC.

This clonotype was counted many times. This chain connects TRBV20-1 to TRBJ1-2; D unclear. In germline, CDR1 is DFQATT, CDR2 SNEGSKA (reference sequence). V was clipped by 4 bases and J by 8 bases, with 23 bases between them. The CDR3 runs to 15 residues. The CDR3 sequence is CSAISAVQLSKGYTF. The CDR3 DNA follows: TGCAGTGCTATTTCGGCGGTACAGCTGAGTAAAGGCTACACCTTC.